This T cell receptor beta chain emerged from a study of CD8+ T cells in alopecia areata. Findings and caveats of the study: Clonality was higher in lesional than normal scalp, especially in alopecia totalis/universalis.

Comment on this clone: Its antigen is still unknown.

Sequencing templates came from extracted RNA that was reverse transcribed into cDNA. Data came from immunoSEQ multiplex PCR; TCRdb stores just in-frame clones and leaves some out. Found here are 120,000 or so clones, approximately 60% of them singletons; the top ten hold around 3%. Sorting of PBMCs yielded the CD4+ and CD8+ T cells. Trimming removed 7 bases from V and 8 bases from J, with 11 bases in between. The CDR3 runs 12 residues. Germline CDR1 and CDR2: MNHEY and SVGAGI. The chain couples TRBV6-5 to TRBJ1-4, with D tentatively TRBD1 (6 bases). The receptor comes from a human donor in good health. The sequenced sample consisted of CD4+ T cells sorted from blood. In nucleotides, the CDR3 is TGTGCCAGCACGGGGGCCGACGAAAAACTGTTTTTT. Translating it yields CASTGADEKLFF.